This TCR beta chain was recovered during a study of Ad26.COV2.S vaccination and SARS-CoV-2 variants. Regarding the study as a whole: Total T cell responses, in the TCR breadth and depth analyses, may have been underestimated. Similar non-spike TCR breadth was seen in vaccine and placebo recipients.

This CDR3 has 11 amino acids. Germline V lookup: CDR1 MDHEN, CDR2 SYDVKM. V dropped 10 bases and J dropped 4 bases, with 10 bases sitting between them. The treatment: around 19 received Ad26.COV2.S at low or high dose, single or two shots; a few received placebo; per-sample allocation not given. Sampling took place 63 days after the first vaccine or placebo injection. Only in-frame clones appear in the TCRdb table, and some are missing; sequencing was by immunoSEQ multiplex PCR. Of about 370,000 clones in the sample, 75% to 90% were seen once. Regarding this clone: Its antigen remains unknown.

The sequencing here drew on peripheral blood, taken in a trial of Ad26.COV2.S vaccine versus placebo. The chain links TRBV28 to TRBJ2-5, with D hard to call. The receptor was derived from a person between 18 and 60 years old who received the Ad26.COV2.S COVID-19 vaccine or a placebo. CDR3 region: CAIGRIETQYF. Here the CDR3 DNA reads TGTGCCATCGGGCGGATAGAGACCCAGTACTTC.